This TCR beta chain was obtained from a study of CD8+CD57+ T cells in acquired aplastic anemia. On the study more broadly: The average for DNA from sorted CD4+ and CD8+ cells was 3.2 ug. Healthy donors gave approximately 9.8 million reads on average for CD4+ cells. Study results and caveats: Patients and controls were found to share 25 to 35 CD8+ CDR3 sequences. Researchers reported that CD8+ Simpson's diversity was not significantly different in patients versus controls.

This clonotype was detected ten times or more. Antigen: not known. CDR1 SEHNR and CDR2 FQNEAQ come from the germline V gene (reference sequence). Trimming took 5 bases from V and 0 from J, leaving 17 bases between them. This CDR3 comprises 17 residues. Genomic DNA served as template for TCR beta VDJ and CDR3 profiling. TCRdb reprocessed the reads via MiXCR and lists one record per CDR3 protein. The sample yields fewer than 200,000 distinct CDR3 sequences, about three fifths seen once. This chain connects TRBV7-9 to TRBJ1-3, with D unresolved. Sequences were obtained from sorted CD4+, CD8+, or CD8+CD57+ T cells (not recorded which) from PBMCs. The source of this sequence is a human donor in good health. The CDR3 loop reads CASSQSPFGDSGNTIYF. In DNA form, the CDR3 reads TGTGCCAGCAGCCAAAGCCCCTTTGGGGACTCTGGAAACACCATATATTTT.